This T cell receptor (beta chain) was observed in a study of blood T cells in healthy people across ages (dated by TCRdb to the mid-2010s). Study-wide context: In model experiments, roughly one uniquely barcoded TCR beta cDNA molecule per two T cells was captured by template switching. Four age groups were formed from the donors: young (average about 15 years), middle-aged (approximately 40), aged (about 62) and long-lived (about 75). Using deep sequencing normalized with unique cDNA molecular identifiers, the study measured how TCR beta repertoire diversity changes with age. Two additional independent replicas of 1 million unique cDNA reads from the same blood draw were analyzed for two donors (one aged 18 to 30 and one aged 80 or older).

There are a few counts of this clonotype. No cognate antigen has been identified for it. Per-base qualities were not stored, and no clone one base away is much larger. On the study overall, not on this receptor specifically: Bulk unsorted PBMC profiling prevented conclusive comparison of naive and antigen-experienced compartments. Observed TCR beta diversity correlated strongly with the percentage of naive T cells measured by flow cytometry. Observed TCR beta diversity per million T cells fell roughly linearly with age, and a significant reduction was already apparent by age around 40. Estimates of total diversity from one million sequenced T cells were regarded as lower bounds and underestimates. Because donor CMV infection status was unknown, age-related changes in expanded clonotypes were potentially confounded. The long-lived group showed more naive CD4+ T cells, fewer expanded clones and increased TCR diversity than the aged group, suggesting age selection.

Libraries came from 5' RACE. TCRdb records Illumina HiSeq 2500 as the sequencer. The second PCR ran for roughly 7 to 11 cycles and used a J-beta primer mix along with a sample-barcoded 5' primer. A template-switch 5' adaptor carrying 12 random nucleotides introduced a unique molecular identifier onto each TCR beta cDNA molecule. Each sample yielded at least 2.5 million CDR3-containing paired-end reads. All of the RNA was converted into first-strand cDNA using the Mint cDNA synthesis kit, with a TRBC-specific oligonucleotide serving as the primer. All cDNA was treated with uracil-DNA glycosylase and then went through a first 18-cycle PCR with the universal primers M1SS and BC2_uni_R. The authors' analysis ran thus. Each sample was normalized by randomly selecting 1 million high-quality reads, each carrying a distinct molecular identifier. Reads sharing molecular identifiers were discarded rather than binned into consensus sequences. MiTCR, set to a Q25 quality threshold and the strictest error-elimination algorithm, was used for CDR3 identification, clonotype clustering and error correction. Lower-bound total TCR beta diversity was estimated with a nonparametric unseen species model using Euler transformation. The public reads were reanalyzed by TCRdb: fastp trimming at Q25, MiXCR alignment, in-frame beta chains only. Every CDR3 protein is listed once, alongside the most common genes and DNA of its rows. It is TCRdb's table, rather than the study itself, that gives the V and J calls and clone size. Recorded for this sample are some 760,000 distinct CDR3 sequences; 20% to 25% of them occurred a single time. 9.4% of the sample comes from the top ten.

The donors were roughly 38 Caucasian individuals from Russia, aged roughly 6 to 100 years, who were systemically healthy. Approximately 9.7 milliliters of peripheral blood were drawn from each donor into EDTA-treated Vacutainer tubes. Ficoll-Paque density-gradient centrifugation was used to isolate PBMCs, with at least 7 million obtained per sample. Total RNA, at least 5 micrograms per sample, was extracted from PBMCs with Trizol reagent. For every donor, an aliquot of PBMCs went through flow cytometry to measure the percentages of naive CD45RAhigh/CD27high T cells. The germline V end is reduced by 4 bases and the J end by 4 bases; junction bases left unmatched: 7. Including cysteine and phenylalanine, the CDR3 has 15 amino acids. The read is trimmed to its CDR3 DNA, 45 bases read in frame from base 1. In the germline V gene (reference sequence), CDR1 corresponds to SGHKS and CDR2 to YYEKEE. The same data also went into a second study, on T cells of mothers and their children. As that second paper reports: Nine systemically healthy Caucasian individuals, comprising three mothers and their six children, were included as donors. cDNA synthesis consumed the entire amount of extracted RNA, loaded at 1.5 ug RNA in each 15 ul reaction. In the second PCR, the M1S primer introduced both the sample barcodes and 2-4 random nucleotides. Each mother yielded over 9.5 million TCR beta CDR3 reads and each child 2.5 million to 3 million reads. Thymic selection similarly shapes TCR recombination output in related and unrelated pairs, with minor effect from inherited differences. Normalized repertoire overlap was always found to be slightly, but never significantly, higher in related mother-child pairs than in unrelated mother-child pairs. Persistent microchimeric T cell clones were not detected, at a sensitivity of about 99 clones per million clonotypes. In the study, deep NGS was used to compare the TCR beta repertoires of mothers and children, and features distinguishing related mother-child pairs from unrelated individuals were sought. On average, the children were approximately 11 +/- 4 years old, while the mothers were approximately 40 +/- 4 years old. After adapters were ligated using NEBNext reagents, the libraries underwent 100+100 nt paired-end sequencing on an Illumina HiSeq 2000. To prevent cross-contamination, the mother and child libraries were prepared a month apart and were sequenced in separate runs. Each donor had between roughly 500,000 and 2,200,000 distinct TCR beta clonotypes identified. Naive TCR beta clonotypes were estimated from low-frequency clonotypes matched to each donor's FACS-determined naive share, without sorting.

Specimen: blood. The receptor was derived from a boy aged 5 to 17 in good health. The chain uses TRBV5-5 and TRBJ1-3, with 8 bases in between that match TRBD1. Here the CDR3 is given as CASSPTGVGGNTIYF. The nucleotide sequence reads as follows: TGTGCCAGCAGCCCGACAGGGGTGGGAGGAAACACCATATATTTT.